The 24 T cell receptor beta chains below were found in one sample sequenced in a study of blood T cell repertoires in COVID-19. Repertoires were generated with immunoSEQ multiplex PCR, while TCRdb's copy carries only in-frame clones and drops some. This sample has about 63,000 clones; 88% occur once, and the top ten carry approximately 5.1%. The sample taken for sequencing was peripheral blood. The receptors shown here come from a human donor in a cohort sampled during active COVID-19.

This chain links TRBV18 with TRBJ2-3, with 8 bases that match TRBD1. V was clipped by 1 base and J by 9 bases; unmatched bases: 12. From germline, CDR1 is KGHSH and CDR2 LQKENI. The CDR3 covers 16 residues. CDR3 loop: CASSPQTGAGFKTQYF. The CDR3, as DNA: TGTGCCAGCTCACCACAGACAGGGGCAGGATTTAAAACGCAGTATTTT.

The V call is TRBV6-5, the J call TRBJ2-1; TRBD2 aligns across 13 bases. CDR1 MNHEY and CDR2 SVGAGI come from the germline V gene. The V segment lost 5 bases and the J segment 7 bases; nucleotides outside the gene matches: 2. This CDR3 is built from 14 residues. The CDR3 loop is CASSRTSGRNEQFF. For the CDR3, the DNA is TGTGCCAGCAGTCGGACTAGCGGGAGAAATGAGCAGTTCTTC.

The chain joins TRBV7-9 to TRBJ1-1; D remains unclear. The V end was cut by 0 bases, the J end by 7 bases, with 6 bases between. Looked up from germline, CDR1 is SEHNR and CDR2 is FQNEAQ (reference sequence). The CDR3 consists of 12 residues. The CDR3 spells CASSLALGEAFF. CDR3 nucleotides: TGTGCCAGCAGCTTAGCGCTAGGTGAAGCTTTCTTT.

The rearrangement links TRBV2 to TRBJ1-5; 9 bases fit TRBD1. The J segment lost 8 bases and the V segment lost 8 bases, leaving 13 bases of the junction unmatched. The CDR3 runs 15 residues. Germline CDR1 SNHLY, CDR2 FYNNEI. The DNA for the CDR3 is TGTGCCAGCGTAGAAGACAGGGGGTCAAAAGAGCCCCAGCATTTT. Translated, it gives CASVEDRGSKEPQHF.

V gene TRBV28 combines with J gene TRBJ2-5, with D maybe TRBD1 (5 bases). Germline CDR1 and CDR2: MDHEN and SYDVKM. CDR3 length: 14 amino acids. Trimming stripped 1 base from V and 6 bases from J, with 12 bases between. CDR3 region: CASSLSQGVKTQYF. The DNA of the CDR3 is TGTGCCAGCAGTTTATCGCAGGGTGTAAAGACCCAGTACTTC.

This clone appeared once. J is TRBJ2-5 and V is TRBV21-1; the table's D call, TRBD1, was not checked against the DNA. TRBV21-1 is a recognized pseudogene. CDR3 length equals 15 residues. CDR3 sequence: CASLLRDRARETQYF. The CDR3 nucleotides are TGTGCCAGTCTTCTCCGGGACAGGGCCCGGGAGACCCAGTACTTC.

The chain recombines TRBV19 with TRBJ1-2; possibly TRBD1 for D (6 bases). The germline V gene encodes CDR1 LNHDA and CDR2 SQIVND (reference sequence). The ends were cut back, 1 base at V and 6 bases at J, with 15 bases in the middle. The CDR3 extends over 15 amino acids. CDR3 sequence (DNA): TGTGCCAGTAGTATAGGCCTCGGGGGGCGCGATGGCTACACCTTC. This encodes CASSIGLGGRDGYTF.

The rearrangement joins TRBV2 to TRBJ2-1; 7 bases agree with TRBD1. J was trimmed by 4 bases and V by 8 bases; bases with no gene match: 8. Germline V lookup: CDR1 SNHLY, CDR2 FYNNEI. The CDR3 runs to 14 residues. CDR3 protein: CASGRQGRYNEQFF. The CDR3 coding sequence is TGTGCCAGCGGAAGACAGGGCAGGTACAATGAGCAGTTCTTC.

The chain carries TRBV7-2 and TRBJ2-7; D is possibly TRBD2 (7 bases). This CDR3 has 19 residues. Germline-derived CDR1 and CDR2 are SGHTA and FQGNSA. Trimming left V 1 base short and J 0 bases short, with 22 bases between. CDR3: CASSLGAGSQGTNSYEQYF. CDR3 in DNA: TGTGCCAGCAGCTTAGGTGCAGGGTCCCAGGGGACTAACTCCTACGAGCAGTACTTC.

The V call is TRBV28, the J call TRBJ1-1; possibly TRBD1 for D (5 bases). The ends were cut back, 5 bases at V and 1 base at J, with 17 bases in the middle. Germline CDR1 reads MDHEN; CDR2 reads SYDVKM. CDR3 size: 16 residues. CDR3: CASSGDAGWRNTEAFF. CDR3 nucleotides: TGTGCCAGCAGTGGGGACGCGGGGTGGAGGAACACTGAAGCTTTCTTT.

V gene TRBV7-2 combines with J gene TRBJ2-2, with 7 bases aligning to TRBD1. The germline gives CDR1 SGHTA, CDR2 FQGNSA. V dropped 7 bases and J dropped 7; count of bases not matched to a gene: 6. This CDR3 comprises 13 residues. CDR3 DNA: TGTGCCAGCAAAGAGGGGGCGGACGGGGAGCTGTTTTTT. Translating gives CASKEGADGELFF. The whole variable domain, filled in from reference TRBV7-2 and TRBJ2-2, reads GAGVSQSPSNKVTEKGKDVELRCDPISGHTALYWYRQSLGQGLEFLIYFQGNSAPDKSGLPSDRFSAERTGGSVSTLTIQRTQQEDSAVYLCASKEGADGELFFGEGSRLTVL.

This clone was seen a handful of times. The J gene is TRBJ2-5, the V gene TRBV7-9; TRBD1 aligns across 8 bases. V dropped 2 bases and J dropped 5; count of bases not matched to a gene: 7. CDR3 length: 15 residues. Germline-derived CDR1 and CDR2 are SEHNR and FQNEAQ (reference sequence). The CDR3 nucleotides are TGTGCCAGCAGCTTACAGACAGGGGCGCTGGAGACCCAGTACTTC. Translated, it gives CASSLQTGALETQYF.

This rearrangement joins TRBV28 to TRBJ2-7, with 12 bases that match TRBD1. Germline V gene lookup returns CDR1 MDHEN and CDR2 SYDVKM. V was clipped by 3 bases and J by 5 bases; unmatched bases: 8. This CDR3 region has 16 residues. This CDR3 reads CASSFVGTGGNHEQYF. CDR3 sequence (DNA): TGTGCCAGCAGTTTTGTCGGGACAGGGGGCAATCACGAGCAGTACTTC.

This chain joins TRBV6-5 and TRBJ2-5, with D possibly being TRBD2 (6 bases). V was shortened by 5 bases and J by 4 bases, with 11 bases between the two germline ends. CDR1 MNHEY and CDR2 SVGAGI come from the germline V gene. This CDR3 region has 13 residues. CDR3 in DNA: TGTGCCAGCAGTCGACTAGTTTTAGAGACCCAGTACTTC. It yields the protein CASSRLVLETQYF.

The rearrangement uses TRBV19 and TRBJ1-1; D not resolved. Trimming stripped 6 bases from V and 4 bases from J, with 12 bases between. There are 13 residues in the CDR3. The germline gives CDR1 LNHDA, CDR2 SQIVND (reference sequence). CDR3 sequence: CASSLGGGTEAFF. The DNA for the CDR3 is TGTGCCAGTAGCCTGGGAGGAGGCACTGAAGCTTTCTTT.

This clone was detected only a few times. The chain recombines TRBV6-5 with TRBJ1-2; 8 nucleotides align to TRBD1. Germline V lookup: CDR1 MNHEY, CDR2 SVGAGI. This CDR3 spans 14 amino acids. V gave up 5 bases and J gave up 5 bases; unmatched junction bases: 7. The CDR3 region has the DNA TGTGCCAGCAGTCGCGGACAGGGTCTTTATGGCTACACCTTC. Translating gives CASSRGQGLYGYTF.

This chain connects TRBV9 to TRBJ1-4; no clear D. V lost 0 bases and J 3 bases, leaving 6 bases between the germline ends. This CDR3 has 14 amino acids. The V gene's germline CDR1 is SGDLS and CDR2 YYNGEE. CDR3 sequence reads: CASSVGGPNEKLFF. CDR3 sequence (DNA): TGTGCCAGCAGCGTAGGAGGTCCTAATGAAAAACTGTTTTTT. Drawing the rest from reference TRBV9 and TRBJ1-4, the complete variable domain is DSGVTQTPKHLITATGQRVTLRCSPRSGDLSVYWYQQSLDQGLQFLIQYYNGEERAKGNILERFSAQQFPDLHSELNLSSLELGDSALYFCASSVGGPNEKLFFGSGTQLSVL.

The V call is TRBV5-1, the J call TRBJ2-3; D might be TRBD2 (6 bases). The CDR3 totals 16 residues. The V gene lost 2 bases and the J gene lost 0 bases, with 13 bases spanning the gap. Germline-derived CDR1 and CDR2 are SGHRS and YFSETQ. DNA of the CDR3: TGCGCCAGCAGCTTCCTGGCAGGGACTAGCACAGATACGCAGTATTTT. It encodes CASSFLAGTSTDTQYF.

This clone showed up just once. This chain joins TRBV4-2 and TRBJ1-6, with D perhaps TRBD1 (6 bases). Germline CDR1 and CDR2: LGHNA and YNFKEQ. Trimming shortened V by 4 bases and J by 6 bases, and 16 bases separated the two germline ends. CDR3 length: 16 residues. The CDR3 spells CASSLDRTSANSPLHF. The CDR3 DNA sequence: TGTGCCAGCAGCCTCGACAGGACATCGGCTAATTCACCCCTCCACTTT.

The chain combines TRBV18 with TRBJ2-7; D is possibly TRBD1 (6 bases). The V end was cut by 0 bases, the J end by 6 bases, with 18 bases between. The CDR3 is made up of 16 amino acids. The germline V gene encodes CDR1 KGHSH and CDR2 LQKENI. CDR3 sequence reads: CASSPPTDRKIGEQYF. The CDR3 bases are TGTGCCAGCTCACCACCCACCGACAGGAAAATTGGCGAGCAGTACTTC.

This clone appeared a few times. V usage is TRBV29-1 and J usage is TRBJ2-3, with TRBD2 matching 9 bases. Germline trimming cut 6 bases from V and 5 bases from J; bases unmatched to any gene: 9. This CDR3 comprises 14 residues. Looked up from germline, CDR1 is SQVTM and CDR2 is ANQGSEA. The CDR3 DNA sequence: TGCAGCGTCGCGCGGGGGGGCCGTGGAGATACGCAGTATTTT. Translated, it gives CSVARGGRGDTQYF.

V usage is TRBV13 and J usage is TRBJ1-3; D is ambiguous. The V end was cut by 5 bases, the J end by 4 bases, with 12 bases between. CDR1 and CDR2 (germline): PRHDT, FYEKMQ (reference sequence). The CDR3 is 14 amino acids. Here the CDR3 DNA reads TGTGCCAGCAGCGACCGGGGTTTGGGAAACACCATATATTTT. Protein: CASSDRGLGNTIYF.

The chain couples TRBV5-1 to TRBJ2-7; 8 bases align to TRBD1. With V trimmed by 2 bases and J by 6 bases, 10 bases remained unmatched. The CDR3 extends over 15 amino acids. Germline V CDR1 and CDR2: SGHRS, YFSETQ. This chain's CDR3 is CASSLTGGNEGEQYF. The CDR3, as DNA: TGCGCCAGCAGCTTAACAGGGGGGAATGAGGGCGAGCAGTACTTC.

Points on this clone: At one end, the junction sequence differs from germline, possibly due to a read error. The rearrangement joins TRBV6-1 to TRBJ2-7; a weak D match, TRBD2 (6 bases). The CDR3 length is 15 residues. Germline CDR1 MNHNS, CDR2 SASEGT. Here the CDR3 DNA reads TGTGCCAGCAGTGAAACGGGACTTACTTCCTCCGAGCAGTACTTC. It codes for CASSETGLTSSEQYF.